These 7 T cell receptor beta chains were all obtained from the same sample, sequenced in a study of vaccination and CD4 T cells after COVID-19. Sample treatment: roughly 11-day PBMC culture with coronavirus spike peptide pools or control peptides (ViraFEST assay). Antigens of these TCRs are unknown. The Oncomine TCR Beta short-read assay generated sequence data from the DNA of cultured CD4+ T cells. TCRdb re-called the PCR reads through MiXCR, storing one row per CDR3 protein. The repertoire consists of around 21,000 distinct CDR3 sequences, with roughly three fifths occurring once and the leading ten covering roughly 10%. Sequencing was carried out using CD4+ T cells from blood, cultured in vitro. The receptors were gathered from a human donor who had recovered from COVID-19.

This clonotype was seen a handful of times. The chain uses TRBV5-1 and TRBJ1-1; a weak D match, TRBD1 (5 bases). The germline V gene has CDR1 SGHRS and CDR2 YFSETQ. Between the trimmed V and J ends, which lost 1 base and 1 base, there was a span of 5 bases. The CDR3 length is 13 residues. The CDR3 DNA is TGCGCCAGCAGCTTGCAGGGGAACACTGAAGCTTTCTTT. Protein: CASSLQGNTEAFF.

The V and J genes are TRBV19 and TRBJ2-5; D is perhaps TRBD1 (6 bases). V was shortened by 4 bases and J by 5 bases, with 8 bases between the two germline ends. Per germline, CDR1 LNHDA and CDR2 SQIVND (reference sequence). This CDR3 comprises 12 residues. CDR3: CASSTQGETQYF. The DNA of the CDR3 is TGTGCCAGTAGTACACAGGGCGAGACCCAGTACTTC.

J is TRBJ2-1 and V is TRBV7-2; TRBD2 is a possible D gene (6 bases). This CDR3 contains 15 residues. V was trimmed by 4 bases and J by 3 bases, leaving 13 bases between them. Germline CDR1 is SGHTA and CDR2 is FQGNSA. This chain's CDR3 is CASSSEAGFYNEQFF. CDR3 sequence (DNA): TGTGCCAGCAGCTCGGAGGCGGGATTCTACAATGAGCAGTTCTTC.

The chain uses TRBV11-2 and TRBJ2-7, with D possibly TRBD1 on 6 matching bases. This CDR3 contains 15 residues. Germline V lookup: CDR1 SGHAT, CDR2 FQNNGV. V was cut by 3 bases and J by 2 bases, with 14 bases left in between. The chain's CDR3 is CASSFITGKAYEQYF. The CDR3 nucleotides read TGTGCCAGCAGCTTTATCACAGGGAAGGCCTACGAGCAGTACTTC. Full variable domain (outside the CDR3, taken from reference TRBV11-2 and TRBJ2-7): EAGVAQSPRYKIIEKRQSVAFWCNPISGHATLYWYQQILGQGPKLLIQFQNNGVVDDSQLPKDRFSAERLKGVDSTLKIQPAKLEDSAVYLCASSFITGKAYEQYFGPGTRLTVT.

This clonotype was detected a few times. The rearrangement uses TRBV6-1 and TRBJ1-5, with D uncertain. The CDR3 consists of 14 residues. V was cut by 8 bases and J by 0 bases, with 11 bases left in between. Germline CDR1 and CDR2: MNHNS and SASEGT. Here the CDR3 reads CASWRRNSNQPQHF. CDR3 DNA: TGTGCCAGCTGGCGACGGAATAGCAATCAGCCCCAGCATTTT.

The CDR3 spells CAPIGRHLSNQPQHF. DNA for the CDR3: TGTGCCCCAATTGGGAGGCATCTTAGCAATCAGCCCCAGCATTTT. The V and J genes are TRBV30 and TRBJ1-5; unclear D gene. CDR1 and CDR2 (germline): GTSNPN, SVGIG (reference sequence). Between the trimmed V and J ends, which lost 8 bases and 0 bases, there was a span of 17 bases. This CDR3 region has 15 residues.

The V gene is TRBV4-2, the J gene TRBJ1-2; D is unclear. V dropped 0 bases and J dropped 7 bases, with 15 bases sitting between them. Germline values: CDR1 LGHNA, CDR2 YNFKEQ. The CDR3 loop spans 15 amino acids. CDR3 DNA sequence: TGTGCCAGCAGCCAAGATCGAACCTCACCGATTGGCTACACCTTC. Residues: CASSQDRTSPIGYTF.